The rows below give T cell receptor beta chains drawn from one sample of a study of blood T cell repertoires in COVID-19. Here immunoSEQ multiplex PCR was the method, and the copy in TCRdb shows in-frame clones only, minus some. The table has under 150,000 clones, around 81% seen once; the top ten hold roughly 5.3%. Sequenced: peripheral blood. Source of these receptors: a woman aged 50 to 65 with acute or convalescent COVID-19. CDR3s include the opening cysteine and the closing phenylalanine or tryptophan.

cdr3_aa | cdr3_length | j_call | v_call
CSASVVTEAFF | 11 | TRBJ1-1 | TRBV20-1
CASSLKTGDQPQHF | 14 | TRBJ1-5 | TRBV5-6
CASRGTATNEKLFF | 14 | TRBJ1-4 | TRBV6-6
CASSDRAGPYEQYF | 14 | TRBJ2-7 | TRBV19
CASSIGTGGIGELFF | 15 | TRBJ2-2 | TRBV18
CASSNTGPGNQPQHF | 15 | TRBJ1-5 | TRBV6-2/TRBV6-3
CASSQERVNTEAFF | 14 | TRBJ1-1 | TRBV4-3
CASSLWGGAGNQPQHF | 16 | TRBJ1-5 | TRBV5-8
CATSEGTSGTYNEQFF | 16 | TRBJ2-1 | TRBV15
CASSFSSGGVSSYNEQFF | 18 | TRBJ2-1 | TRBV7-9
CASSGLGGANTDTQYF | 16 | TRBJ2-3 | TRBV6-1
CASSLHRTGSYGYTF | 15 | TRBJ1-2 | TRBV5-1
CASSGGAHEAFF | 12 | TRBJ1-1 | TRBV5-1